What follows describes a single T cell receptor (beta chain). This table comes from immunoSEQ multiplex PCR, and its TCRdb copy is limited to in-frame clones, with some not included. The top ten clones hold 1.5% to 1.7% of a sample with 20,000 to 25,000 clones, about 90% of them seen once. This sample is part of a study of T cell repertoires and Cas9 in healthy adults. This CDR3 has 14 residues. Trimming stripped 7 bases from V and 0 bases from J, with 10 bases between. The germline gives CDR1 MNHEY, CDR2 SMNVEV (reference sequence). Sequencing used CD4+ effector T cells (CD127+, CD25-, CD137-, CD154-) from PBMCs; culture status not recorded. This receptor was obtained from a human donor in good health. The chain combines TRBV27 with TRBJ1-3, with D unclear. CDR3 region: CASTSRSSGNTIYF. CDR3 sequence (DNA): TGTGCCAGCACCTCCCGGAGCTCTGGAAACACCATATATTTT.